These T cell receptor beta chains were read from a single sample in a study of T cell responses to AZD1222 COVID-19 vaccine. Measured with immunoSEQ multiplex PCR; TCRdb has only the in-frame clones, and not every one. Here the sample spans roughly 100,000 clones, about 88% being singletons. Sequencing used peripheral blood, obtained 28 days after the second AZD1222 dose. These receptor sequences come from an adult who received the AZD1222 COVID-19 vaccine. The CDR3 runs from the conserved cysteine through the conserved F or W. Fields, in order: J gene, V gene, clone size, D gene, CDR3 DNA, CDR3 protein. The D gene is left open where the match is weak. Not every row has a clone size; where given, it reads once, few, many or a size class.

TRBJ2-7	TRBV28	NA	NA	TGTGCCAGCAGCCCCAGCTGGAGGGGAGACTACGAGCAGTACTTC	CASSPSWRGDYEQYF
TRBJ2-1	TRBV9	NA	TRBD2	TGTGCCAGCAGCGCCCGGCCGGGACTAGGGACGAGCAATGAGCAGTTCTTC	CASSARPGLGTSNEQFF
TRBJ1-2	TRBV6-6	NA	NA	TGTGCCAGCAGCATCATGGGACGGGCAGGTTATGGCTACACCTTC	CASSIMGRAGYGYTF
TRBJ2-2	TRBV12-5	NA	TRBD2	TGTGCTAGTGGTTTATCTAGCGGGGTGAACACCGGGGAGCTGTTTTTT	CASGLSSGVNTGELFF
TRBJ2-7	TRBV28	NA	NA	TGTGCCAGCAGCTTCCCGTTATCCTACGAGCAGTACTTC	CASSFPLSYEQYF
TRBJ2-7	TRBV3-1/TRBV3-2	NA	NA	TGTGCCAGCAGCAGGGGTGGGGCATCCTACGAGCAGTACTTC	CASSRGGASYEQYF
TRBJ2-7	TRBV6-1	once	NA	TGTGCCAGCAGTGAACCAGGAGAGACCTACGAGCAGTACTTC	CASSEPGETYEQYF
TRBJ1-2	TRBV7-2	few	TRBD1	TGTGCCAGCAGCTTAGTTGGGCGACAGGGTTACTATGGCTACACCTTC	CASSLVGRQGYYGYTF
TRBJ2-5	TRBV27	NA	NA	TGTGCCAGCAGTTTATCGGGGGTTGTAGAGACCCAGTACTTC	CASSLSGVVETQYF
TRBJ2-7	TRBV5-4	NA	TRBD2	TGTGCCAGCAGCTTCCTTAGCGGGAGGGCCGAGTACGAGCAGTACTTC	CASSFLSGRAEYEQYF
TRBJ1-4	TRBV9	NA	NA	TGTGCCAGCAGCGTAGCTGGGCCAGATGAAAAACTGTTTTTT	CASSVAGPDEKLFF
TRBJ1-1	TRBV27	NA	NA	TGTGCCAGCAGTTTATCTCTGAACACTGAAGCTTTCTTT	CASSLSLNTEAFF
TRBJ1-5	TRBV3-1/TRBV3-2	NA	NA	TGTGCCAGCAGCCAAGAGGGGGCGGTGCCCCAGCATTTT	CASSQEGAVPQHF
TRBJ2-3	TRBV7-3	NA	TRBD2	TGTGCCAGCAGCTTAAACGGACTAGCGGGGACAGATACGCAGTATTTT	CASSLNGLAGTDTQYF
TRBJ1-2	TRBV2	NA	NA	TGTGCCAGCAGGGAGGGGCTCAGCGGGGGCTACACCTTC	CASREGLSGGYTF
TRBJ2-7	TRBV5-1	NA	TRBD1	TGCGCCAGCAGCAACGGACAGGGGGCTTCCTACGAGCAGTACTTC	CASSNGQGASYEQYF